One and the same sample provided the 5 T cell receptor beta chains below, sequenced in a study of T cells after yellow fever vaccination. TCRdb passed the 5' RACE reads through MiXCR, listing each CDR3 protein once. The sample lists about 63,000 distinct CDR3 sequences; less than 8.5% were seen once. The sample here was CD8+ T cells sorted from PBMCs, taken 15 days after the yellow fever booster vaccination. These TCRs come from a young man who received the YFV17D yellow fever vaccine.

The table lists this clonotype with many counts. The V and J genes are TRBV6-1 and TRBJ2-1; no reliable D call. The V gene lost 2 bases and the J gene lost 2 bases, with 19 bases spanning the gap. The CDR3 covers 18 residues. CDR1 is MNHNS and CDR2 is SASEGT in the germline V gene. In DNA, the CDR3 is TGTGCCAGCAGTGAAAATTGGCAGGACCTCTCTCCCTACAATGAGCAGTTCTTC. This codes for CASSENWQDLSPYNEQFF.

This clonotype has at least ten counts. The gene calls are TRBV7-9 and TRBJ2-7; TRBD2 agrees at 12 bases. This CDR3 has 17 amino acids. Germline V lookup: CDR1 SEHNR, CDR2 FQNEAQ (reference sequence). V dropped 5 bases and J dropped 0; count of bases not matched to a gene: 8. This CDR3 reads CASSPLAGGPSSYEQYF. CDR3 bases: TGTGCCAGCAGCCCACTAGCGGGAGGACCCAGCTCCTACGAGCAGTACTTC. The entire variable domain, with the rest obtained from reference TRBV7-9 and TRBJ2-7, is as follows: DTGVSQNPRHKITKRGQNVTFRCDPISEHNRLYWYRQTLGQGPEFLTYFQNEAQLEKSRLLSDRFSAERPKGSFSTLEIQRTEQGDSAMYLCASSPLAGGPSSYEQYFGPGTRLTVT.

The CDR3 nucleotides are TGTGCCAGCAGCGTAGCGGGAGCCCAAAATGAGCAGTTCTTC. Protein sequence: CASSVAGAQNEQFF. The chain is built from TRBV9 and TRBJ2-1; D is perhaps TRBD2 (6 bases). The CDR3 has 14 residues. V was shortened by 0 bases and J by 7 bases, with 11 bases between the two germline ends. Germline V gene data show CDR1 as SGDLS and CDR2 as YYNGEE.

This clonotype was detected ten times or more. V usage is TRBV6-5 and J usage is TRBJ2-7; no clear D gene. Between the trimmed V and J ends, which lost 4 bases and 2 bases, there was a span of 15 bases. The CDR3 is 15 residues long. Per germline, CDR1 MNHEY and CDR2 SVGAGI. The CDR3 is CASSSSQGYTYEQYF. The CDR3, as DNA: TGTGCCAGCAGTTCCTCCCAAGGTTACACCTACGAGCAGTACTTC.

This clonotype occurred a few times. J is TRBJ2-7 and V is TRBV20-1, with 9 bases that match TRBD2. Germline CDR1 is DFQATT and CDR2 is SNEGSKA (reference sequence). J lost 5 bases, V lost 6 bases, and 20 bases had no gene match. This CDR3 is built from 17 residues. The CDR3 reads CSAYITPKEREEDEQYF. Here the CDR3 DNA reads TGCAGTGCCTACATTACCCCCAAGGAGCGGGAGGAGGACGAGCAGTACTTC.